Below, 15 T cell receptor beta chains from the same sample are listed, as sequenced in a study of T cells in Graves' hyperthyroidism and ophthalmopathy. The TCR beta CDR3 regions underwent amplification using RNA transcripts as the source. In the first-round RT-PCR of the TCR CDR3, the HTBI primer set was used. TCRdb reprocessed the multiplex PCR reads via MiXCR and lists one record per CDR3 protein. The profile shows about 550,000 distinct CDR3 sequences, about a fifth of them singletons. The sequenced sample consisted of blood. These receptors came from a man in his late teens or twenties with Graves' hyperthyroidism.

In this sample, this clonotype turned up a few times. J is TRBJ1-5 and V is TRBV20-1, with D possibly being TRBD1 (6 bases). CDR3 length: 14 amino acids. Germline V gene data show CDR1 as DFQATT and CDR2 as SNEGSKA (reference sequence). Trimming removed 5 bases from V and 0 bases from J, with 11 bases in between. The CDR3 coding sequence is TGCAGTGCTTTCCAGGGGTCTAGCAATCAGCCCCAGCATTTT. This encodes CSAFQGSSNQPQHF.

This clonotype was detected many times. The chain's CDR3 is CASSILTVSYEQYF. CDR3 DNA: TGTGCCAGCAGTATCCTGACAGTCTCCTACGAGCAGTACTTC. The chain uses TRBV6-1 and TRBJ2-7; D might be TRBD1 (5 bases). The CDR3 contains 14 residues. Germline V gene sequence: CDR1 MNHNS, CDR2 SASEGT. V lost 5 bases and J lost 0, with 11 bases in between.

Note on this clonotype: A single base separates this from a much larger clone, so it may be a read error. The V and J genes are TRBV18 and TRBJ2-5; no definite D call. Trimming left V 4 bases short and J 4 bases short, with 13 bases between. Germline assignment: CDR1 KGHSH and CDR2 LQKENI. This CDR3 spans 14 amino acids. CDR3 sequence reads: CASSLRAQLETQYF. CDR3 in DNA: TGTGCCAGCTCACTAAGGGCTCAATTAGAGACCCAGTACTTC.

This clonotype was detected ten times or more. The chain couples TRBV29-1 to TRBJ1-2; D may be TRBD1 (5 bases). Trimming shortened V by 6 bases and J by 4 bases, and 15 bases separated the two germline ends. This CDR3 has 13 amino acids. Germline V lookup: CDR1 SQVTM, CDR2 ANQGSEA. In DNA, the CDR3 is TGCAGCGTCGACCGGGACGCAGGCTATGGCTACACCTTC. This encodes CSVDRDAGYGYTF. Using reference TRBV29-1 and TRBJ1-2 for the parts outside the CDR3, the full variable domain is SAVISQKPSRDICQRGTSLTIQCQVDSQVTMMFWYRQQPGQSLTLIATANQGSEATYESGFVIDKFPISRPNLTFSTLTVSNMSPEDSSIYLCSVDRDAGYGYTFGSGTRLTVV.

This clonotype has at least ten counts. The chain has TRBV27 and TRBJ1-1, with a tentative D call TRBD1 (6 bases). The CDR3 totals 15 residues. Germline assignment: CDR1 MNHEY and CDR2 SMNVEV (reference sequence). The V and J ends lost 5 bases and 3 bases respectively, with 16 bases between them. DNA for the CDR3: TGTGCCAGCAGTGAAATCCGGGACACACACACTGAAGCTTTCTTT. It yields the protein CASSEIRDTHTEAFF.

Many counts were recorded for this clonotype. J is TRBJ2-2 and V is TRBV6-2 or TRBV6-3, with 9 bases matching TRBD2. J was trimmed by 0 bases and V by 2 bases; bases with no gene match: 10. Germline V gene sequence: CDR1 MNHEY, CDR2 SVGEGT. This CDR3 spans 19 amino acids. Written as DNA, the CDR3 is TGTGCCAGCAGTTACACGATTGCCAGCGGGGGGTCGAACACCGGGGAGCTGTTTTTT. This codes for CASSYTIASGGSNTGELFF.

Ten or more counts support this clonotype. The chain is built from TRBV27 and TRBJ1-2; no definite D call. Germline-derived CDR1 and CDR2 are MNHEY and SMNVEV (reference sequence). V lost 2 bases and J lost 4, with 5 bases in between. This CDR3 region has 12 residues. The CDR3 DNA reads TGTGCCAGCAGTTTAAAGGGCTATGGCTACACCTTC. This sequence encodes CASSLKGYGYTF.

CDR3 sequence (DNA): TGTGCCAGCATCCACCCCGTGGCCACCGGGGAGCTGTTTTTT. Protein product: CASIHPVATGELFF. The chain carries TRBV6-1 and TRBJ2-2; D ambiguous. CDR3 length: 14 amino acids. Trimming pared 7 bases from V and 4 bases from J, leaving 13 bases between. Germline CDR1 is MNHNS and CDR2 is SASEGT.

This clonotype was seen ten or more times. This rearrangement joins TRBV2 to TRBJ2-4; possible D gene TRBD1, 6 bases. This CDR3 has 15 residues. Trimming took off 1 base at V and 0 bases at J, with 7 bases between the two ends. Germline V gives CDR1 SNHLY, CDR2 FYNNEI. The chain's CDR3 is CASSEGGLAKNIQYF. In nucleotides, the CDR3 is TGTGCCAGCAGTGAAGGGGGGCTAGCCAAAAACATTCAGTACTTC.

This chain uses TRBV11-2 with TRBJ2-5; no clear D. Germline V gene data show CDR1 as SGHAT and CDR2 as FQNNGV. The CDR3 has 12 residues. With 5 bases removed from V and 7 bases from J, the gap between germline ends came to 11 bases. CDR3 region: CASSPTDATQYF. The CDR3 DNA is TGTGCCAGCAGCCCCACAGACGCGACCCAGTACTTC.

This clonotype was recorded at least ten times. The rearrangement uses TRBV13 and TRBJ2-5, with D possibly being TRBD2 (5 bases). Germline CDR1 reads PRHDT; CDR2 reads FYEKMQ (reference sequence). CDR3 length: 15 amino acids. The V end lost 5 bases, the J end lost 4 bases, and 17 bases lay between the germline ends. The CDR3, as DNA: TGTGCCAGCAGCCCCCGGGCAGCGGTGGGAGAGACCCAGTACTTC. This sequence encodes CASSPRAAVGETQYF.

In DNA form, the CDR3 reads TGCGCCAGCGAACGGAACACCGGGGAGCTGTTTTTT. It codes for CASERNTGELFF. This rearrangement joins TRBV4-1 to TRBJ2-2, with D unclear. Deletions cut 8 bases from V and 1 base from J, with 5 bases between. This CDR3 contains 12 residues. Germline loops: CDR1 MGHRA, CDR2 YSYEKL.

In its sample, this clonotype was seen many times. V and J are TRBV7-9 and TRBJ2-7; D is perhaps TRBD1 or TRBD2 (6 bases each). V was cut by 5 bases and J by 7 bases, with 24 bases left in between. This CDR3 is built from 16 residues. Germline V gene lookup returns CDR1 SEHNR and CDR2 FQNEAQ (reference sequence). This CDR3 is CASSRTTGKGTWEQYF. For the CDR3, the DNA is TGTGCCAGCAGCCGAACCACAGGGAAAGGGACTTGGGAGCAGTACTTC.

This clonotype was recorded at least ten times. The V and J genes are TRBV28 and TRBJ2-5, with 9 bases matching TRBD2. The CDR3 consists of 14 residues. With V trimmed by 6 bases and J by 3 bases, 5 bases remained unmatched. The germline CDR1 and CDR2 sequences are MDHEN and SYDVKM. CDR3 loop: CASRERGVKETQYF. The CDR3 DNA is TGTGCCAGCAGGGAGCGGGGGGTGAAAGAGACCCAGTACTTC.

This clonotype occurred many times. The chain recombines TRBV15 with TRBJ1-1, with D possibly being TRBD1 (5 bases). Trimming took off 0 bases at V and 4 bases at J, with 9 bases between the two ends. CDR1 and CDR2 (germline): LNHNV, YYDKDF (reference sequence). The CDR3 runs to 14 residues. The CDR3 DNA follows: TGTGCCACCAGCAGAGATTACGGGGGCACTGAAGCTTTCTTT. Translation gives CATSRDYGGTEAFF.